This T cell receptor (beta chain) came from a study of technical replicates of blood from a few donors. The germline V and J ends were trimmed by 1 base and 7 bases, with 8 bases remaining between them. This CDR3 has 13 amino acids. Germline lookup yields CDR1 SGHTA and CDR2 FQGNSA. The method was immunoSEQ multiplex PCR; TCRdb's version includes in-frame clones alone and lacks a portion of them. The table lists roughly 65,000 clones, about 90% of them singletons, with roughly 5.1% in the top ten. Sequencing was performed on PBMCs. The chain combines TRBV7-2 with TRBJ1-5; no firm D call. This receptor was taken from a human donor in good health. Some clones in this sample may be carry-over from other donors' samples. For the CDR3, the DNA is TGTGCCAGCAGCTTAGGACTATTCCAGCCCCAGCATTTT. This codes for CASSLGLFQPQHF.